This T cell receptor (beta chain) is drawn from a study of cytomegalovirus exposure and HLA in healthy donors. On the study more broadly: One earlier analysis, a look at 180 million or so T cells, found more than 100 million unique TCR beta sequences. Study-level findings and limits: Cytomegalovirus status was reportedly diagnosed by the classifier with high sensitivity and specificity.

About this clone: Its antigen is as yet unknown.

CDR3 length equals 16 residues. CDR1 and CDR2 from the germline V gene are WNHNN and SYGVQD (reference sequence). Trimming pared 2 bases from V and 0 bases from J, leaving 11 bases between. PCR amplification relied on 60 Vbeta primers (plus 13 Jbeta primers). Libraries were prepared by immunoSEQ multiplex PCR; TCRdb keeps only in-frame clonotypes and omits some of them. The table lists some 190,000 clones, around 78% of them singletons, with 13% to 15% in the top ten. The sequence was obtained from a woman aged 25 to 39 in good health and CMV-seropositive. The chain combines TRBV10-1 with TRBJ1-3; the D gene is possibly TRBD1 (6 bases). Sequenced: PBMCs. The CDR3 region is CASSERGQHSGNTIYF. The CDR3 DNA reads TGCGCCAGCAGTGAGAGGGGACAACACTCTGGAAACACCATATATTTT.